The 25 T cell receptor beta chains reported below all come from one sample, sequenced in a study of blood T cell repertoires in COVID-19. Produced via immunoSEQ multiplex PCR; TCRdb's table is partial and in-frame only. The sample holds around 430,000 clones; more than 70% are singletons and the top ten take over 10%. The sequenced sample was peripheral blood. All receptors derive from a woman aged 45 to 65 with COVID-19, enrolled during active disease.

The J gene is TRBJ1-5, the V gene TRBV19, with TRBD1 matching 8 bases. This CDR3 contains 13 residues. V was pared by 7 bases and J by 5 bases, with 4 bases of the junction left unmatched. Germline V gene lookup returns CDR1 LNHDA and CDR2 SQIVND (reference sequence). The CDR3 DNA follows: TGTGCCAGTAAACAGGGGGAAGATCAGCCCCAGCATTTT. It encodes CASKQGEDQPQHF.

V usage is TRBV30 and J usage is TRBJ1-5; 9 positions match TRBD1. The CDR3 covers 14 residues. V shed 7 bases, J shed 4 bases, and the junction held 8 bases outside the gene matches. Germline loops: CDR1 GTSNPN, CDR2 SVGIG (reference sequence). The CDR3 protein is CAYSRDRANQPQHF. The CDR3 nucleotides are TGTGCCTACTCCCGGGACAGGGCTAATCAGCCCCAGCATTTT.

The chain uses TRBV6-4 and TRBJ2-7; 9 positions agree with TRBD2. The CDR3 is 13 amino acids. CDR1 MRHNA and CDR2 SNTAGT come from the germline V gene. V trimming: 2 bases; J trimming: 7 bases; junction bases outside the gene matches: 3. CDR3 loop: CASSDNLAGEQYF. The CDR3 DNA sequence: TGTGCCAGCAGTGACAACCTAGCGGGGGAGCAGTACTTC.

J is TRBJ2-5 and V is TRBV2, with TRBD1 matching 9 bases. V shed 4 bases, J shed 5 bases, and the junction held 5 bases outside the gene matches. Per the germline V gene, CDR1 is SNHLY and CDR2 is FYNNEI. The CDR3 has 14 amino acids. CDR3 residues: CASSGGQGEETQYF. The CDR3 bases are TGTGCCAGCAGTGGGGGACAGGGCGAGGAGACCCAGTACTTC.

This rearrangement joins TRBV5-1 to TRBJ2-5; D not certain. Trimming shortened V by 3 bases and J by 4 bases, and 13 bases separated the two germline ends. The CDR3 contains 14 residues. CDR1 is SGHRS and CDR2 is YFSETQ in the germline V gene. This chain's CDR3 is CASSSGTLGETQYF. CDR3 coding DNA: TGCGCCAGCAGCTCCGGTACCCTCGGAGAGACCCAGTACTTC.

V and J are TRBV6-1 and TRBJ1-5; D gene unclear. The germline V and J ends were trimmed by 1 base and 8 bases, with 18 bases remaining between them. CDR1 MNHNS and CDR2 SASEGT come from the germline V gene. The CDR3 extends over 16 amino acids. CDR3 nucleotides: TGTGCCAGCAGTGAAGTATCGTCCGCCCCCATAGAGCCCCAGCATTTT. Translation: CASSEVSSAPIEPQHF.

This chain's CDR3 is CASSWTGRHEQFF. The CDR3 DNA reads TGTGCCAGCAGTTGGACAGGGAGGCATGAGCAGTTCTTC. The rearrangement uses TRBV12-3 or TRBV12-4 and TRBJ2-1; 8 nucleotides agree with TRBD1. This CDR3 has 13 residues. After removal of 4 bases from V and 8 bases from J, the junction contained 4 bases not matched to a gene.

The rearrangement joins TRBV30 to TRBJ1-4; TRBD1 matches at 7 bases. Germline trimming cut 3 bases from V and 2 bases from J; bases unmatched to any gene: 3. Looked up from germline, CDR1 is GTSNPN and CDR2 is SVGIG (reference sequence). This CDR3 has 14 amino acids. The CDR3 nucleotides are TGTGCCTGGAGATCGACAGGGACTAATGAAAAACTGTTTTTT. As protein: CAWRSTGTNEKLFF. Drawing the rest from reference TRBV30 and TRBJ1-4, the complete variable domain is SQTIHQWPATLVQPVGSPLSLECTVEGTSNPNLYWYRQAAGRGLQLLFYSVGIGQISSEVPQNLSASRPQDRQFILSSKKLLLSDSGFYLCAWRSTGTNEKLFFGSGTQLSVL.

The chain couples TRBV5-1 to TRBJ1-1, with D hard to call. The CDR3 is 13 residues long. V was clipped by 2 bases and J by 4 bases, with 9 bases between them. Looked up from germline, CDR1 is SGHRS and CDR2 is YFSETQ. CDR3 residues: CASSLEPGTEAFF. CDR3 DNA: TGCGCCAGCAGCTTAGAACCGGGCACTGAAGCTTTCTTT.

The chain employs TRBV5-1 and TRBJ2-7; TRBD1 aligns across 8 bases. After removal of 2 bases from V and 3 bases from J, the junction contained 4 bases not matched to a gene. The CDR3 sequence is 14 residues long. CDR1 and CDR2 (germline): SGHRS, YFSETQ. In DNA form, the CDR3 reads TGCGCCAGCAGCTTAAGACAGGGGATCTACGAGCAGTACTTC. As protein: CASSLRQGIYEQYF.

The CDR3 protein is CASRASNTGELFF. The CDR3 DNA sequence: TGTGCCAGCAGAGCCTCAAACACCGGGGAGCTGTTTTTT. This chain joins TRBV6-5 and TRBJ2-2, with no clear D. Germline V lookup: CDR1 MNHEY, CDR2 SVGAGI. The CDR3 has 13 amino acids. Trimming shortened V by 6 bases and J by 2 bases, and 7 bases separated the two germline ends.

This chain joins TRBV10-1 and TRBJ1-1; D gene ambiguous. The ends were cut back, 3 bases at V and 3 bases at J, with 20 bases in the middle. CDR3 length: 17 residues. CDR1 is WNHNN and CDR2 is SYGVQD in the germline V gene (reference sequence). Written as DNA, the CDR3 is TGCGCCAGCAGTGAAGAGAACAGACCCGGTGGATACACTGAAGCTTTCTTT. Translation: CASSEENRPGGYTEAFF.

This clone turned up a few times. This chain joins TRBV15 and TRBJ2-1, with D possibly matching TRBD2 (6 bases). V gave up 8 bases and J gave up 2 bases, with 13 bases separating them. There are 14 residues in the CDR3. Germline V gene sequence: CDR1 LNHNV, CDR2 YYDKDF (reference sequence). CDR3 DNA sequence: TGTGCCACCGGGAGGCCAAAGCCCTACAATGAGCAGTTCTTC. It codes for CATGRPKPYNEQFF. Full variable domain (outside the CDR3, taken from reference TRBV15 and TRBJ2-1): DAMVIQNPRYQVTQFGKPVTLSCSQTLNHNVMYWYQQKSSQAPKLLFHYYDKDFNNEADTPDNFQSRRPNTSFCFLDIRSPGLGDTAMYLCATGRPKPYNEQFFGPGTRLTVL.

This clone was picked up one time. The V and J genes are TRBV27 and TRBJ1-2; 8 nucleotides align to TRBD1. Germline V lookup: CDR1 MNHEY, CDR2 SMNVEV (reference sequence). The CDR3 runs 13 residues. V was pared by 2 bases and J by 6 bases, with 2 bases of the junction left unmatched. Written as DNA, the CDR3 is TGTGCCAGCAGTTTAGGACAGGGTCATGGCTACACCTTC. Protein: CASSLGQGHGYTF.

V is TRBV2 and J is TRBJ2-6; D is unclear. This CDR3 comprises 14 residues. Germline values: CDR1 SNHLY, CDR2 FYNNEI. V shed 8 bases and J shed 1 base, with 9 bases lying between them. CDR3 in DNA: TGTGCCAGCGTGGCCCTTTCTGGGGCCAACGTCCTGACTTTC. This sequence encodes CASVALSGANVLTF.

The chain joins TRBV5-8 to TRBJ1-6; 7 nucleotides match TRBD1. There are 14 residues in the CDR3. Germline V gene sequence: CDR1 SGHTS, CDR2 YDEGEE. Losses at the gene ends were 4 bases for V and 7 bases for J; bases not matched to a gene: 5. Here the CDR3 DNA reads TGTGCCAGCAGCGGGGACAGCCTAAATTCACCCCTCCACTTT. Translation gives CASSGDSLNSPLHF.

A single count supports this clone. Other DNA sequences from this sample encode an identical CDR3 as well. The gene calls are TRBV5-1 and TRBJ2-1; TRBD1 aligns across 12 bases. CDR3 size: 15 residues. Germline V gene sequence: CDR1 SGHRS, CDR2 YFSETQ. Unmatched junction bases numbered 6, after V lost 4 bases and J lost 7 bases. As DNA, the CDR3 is TGCGCCAGCAGCCTGGGACAGGGGGCGCTGAATGAGCAGTTCTTC. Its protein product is CASSLGQGALNEQFF.

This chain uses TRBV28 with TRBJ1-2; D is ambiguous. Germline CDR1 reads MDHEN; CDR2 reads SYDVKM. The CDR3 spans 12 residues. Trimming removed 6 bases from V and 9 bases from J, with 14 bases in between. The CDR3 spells CASSYGRESYTF. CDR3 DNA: TGTGCCAGCAGCTACGGGCGGGAGAGCTACACCTTC.

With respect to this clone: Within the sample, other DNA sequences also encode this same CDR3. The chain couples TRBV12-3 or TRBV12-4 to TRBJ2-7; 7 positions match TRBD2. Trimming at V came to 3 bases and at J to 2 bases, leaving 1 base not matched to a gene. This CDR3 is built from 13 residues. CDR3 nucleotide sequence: TGTGCCAGCAGTTTGGGGGGGACCTACGAGCAGTACTTC. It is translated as CASSLGGTYEQYF.

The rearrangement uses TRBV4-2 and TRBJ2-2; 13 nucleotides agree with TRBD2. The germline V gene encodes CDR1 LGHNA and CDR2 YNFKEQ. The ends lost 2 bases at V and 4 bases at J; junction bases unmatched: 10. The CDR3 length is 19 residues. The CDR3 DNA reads TGTGCCAGCAGCCAACCCACTAGCGGGGGGGCGATGGTCACCGGGGAGCTGTTTTTT. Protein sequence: CASSQPTSGGAMVTGELFF.

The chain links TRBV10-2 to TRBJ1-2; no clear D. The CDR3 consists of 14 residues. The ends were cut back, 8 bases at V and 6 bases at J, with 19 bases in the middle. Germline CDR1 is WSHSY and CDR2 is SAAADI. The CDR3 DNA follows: TGCGCCAGCGGATCCGGGCCTCGGGGAGATGGCTACACCTTC. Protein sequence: CASGSGPRGDGYTF.

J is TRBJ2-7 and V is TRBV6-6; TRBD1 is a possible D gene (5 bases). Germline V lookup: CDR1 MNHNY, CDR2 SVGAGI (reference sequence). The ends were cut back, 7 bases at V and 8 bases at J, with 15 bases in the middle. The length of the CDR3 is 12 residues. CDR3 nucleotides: TGTGCCAGCAATCTACAGGAAGGTCAGCAGTACTTC. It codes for CASNLQEGQQYF.

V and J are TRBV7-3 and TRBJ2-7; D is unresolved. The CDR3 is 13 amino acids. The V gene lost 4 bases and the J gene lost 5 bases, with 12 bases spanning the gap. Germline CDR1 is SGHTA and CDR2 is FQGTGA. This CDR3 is CASSSAPQNEQYF. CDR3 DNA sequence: TGTGCCAGCAGCTCCGCCCCGCAGAACGAGCAGTACTTC. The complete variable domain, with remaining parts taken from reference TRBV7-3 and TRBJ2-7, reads GAGVSQTPSNKVTEKGKYVELRCDPISGHTALYWYRQSLGQGPEFLIYFQGTGAADDSGLPNDRFFAVRPEGSVSTLKIQRTERGDSAVYLCASSSAPQNEQYFGPGTRLTVT.

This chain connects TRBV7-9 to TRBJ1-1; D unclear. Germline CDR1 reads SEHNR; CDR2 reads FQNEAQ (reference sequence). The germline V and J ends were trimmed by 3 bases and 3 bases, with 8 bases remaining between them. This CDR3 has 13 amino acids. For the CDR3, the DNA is TGTGCCAGCAGCTTTAACGGGGACACTGAAGCTTTCTTT. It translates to CASSFNGDTEAFF.

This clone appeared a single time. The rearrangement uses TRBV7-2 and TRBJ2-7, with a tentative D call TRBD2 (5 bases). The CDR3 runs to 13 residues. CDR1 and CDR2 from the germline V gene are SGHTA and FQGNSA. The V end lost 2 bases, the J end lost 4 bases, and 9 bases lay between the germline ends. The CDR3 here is CASSLSRTYEQYF. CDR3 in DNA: TGTGCCAGCAGCTTAAGCAGGACTTACGAGCAGTACTTC.